The rows below give T cell receptor beta chains drawn from one sample of a study of T cells in Graves' hyperthyroidism and ophthalmopathy. TCRdb analysed the multiplex PCR reads with MiXCR anew, one entry per CDR3 protein. The table records nearly 600,000 distinct CDR3 sequences, approximately 15% of them present only once. Sequencing was carried out using blood. The receptor set was obtained from a woman between 18 and 29 years old with Graves' ophthalmopathy. CDR3s include the opening cysteine and the closing phenylalanine or tryptophan. The D gene is left open where the match is weak. For some rows the clone size is stated as once, few or many, or as a class when expanded; others skip it.

abundance	d_gene	v_gene	j_gene	CDR3aa	CDR3nt
NA	NA	TRBV15	TRBJ1-1	CATSRNTGGTEAFF	TGTGCCACCAGCAGAAACACAGGTGGCACTGAAGCTTTCTTT
many	NA	TRBV28	TRBJ2-1	CASSLSLLSSSYNEQFF	TGTGCCAGCAGTCTCTCCCTACTGAGCTCGTCCTACAATGAGCAGTTCTTC
NA	TRBD2	TRBV9	TRBJ2-7	CASSGGGAGVAYEQYF	TGTGCCAGCAGCGGTGGGGGAGCGGGAGTAGCCTACGAGCAGTACTTC
NA	TRBD1	TRBV7-2	TRBJ2-1	CASSFNRGRYNEQFF	TGTGCCAGCAGCTTTAACAGGGGACGATACAATGAGCAGTTCTTC
few	NA	TRBV9	TRBJ1-2	CASSLGSRGPYGYTF	TGTGCCAGCAGCCTCGGGAGCCGGGGCCCCTATGGCTACACCTTC
many	TRBD2	TRBV5-1	TRBJ2-4	CASSIGTSGRRMNVKNIQYF	TGCGCCAGCAGTATCGGGACTAGCGGGAGAAGGATGAATGTCAAAAACATTCAGTACTTC
NA	NA	TRBV19	TRBJ2-1	CASTAPGQNNEQFF	TGTGCCAGTACCGCACCGGGGCAGAACAATGAGCAGTTCTTC
few	TRBD1	TRBV5-1	TRBJ1-2	CASSLELTGVFYGYTF	TGCGCCAGCAGCTTGGAGCTGACAGGGGTTTTCTATGGCTACACCTTC
NA	NA	TRBV29-1	TRBJ2-2	CSVDRASTGELFF	TGCAGCGTTGACAGGGCGTCCACCGGGGAGCTGTTTTTT
NA	NA	TRBV29-1	TRBJ2-4	CSVEGDWAGAGGAKNIQYF	TGCAGCGTTGAAGGAGATTGGGCGGGAGCAGGGGGGGCCAAAAACATTCAGTACTTC
many	NA	TRBV29-1	TRBJ2-3	CSVHRSESGTDTQYF	TGCAGCGTCCACCGCTCGGAGAGCGGCACAGATACGCAGTATTTT
few	NA	TRBV19	TRBJ2-1	CASRRGMVDEQFF	TGTGCCAGTAGAAGAGGTATGGTTGATGAGCAGTTCTTC
NA	TRBD1	TRBV7-9	TRBJ1-3	CASSRDDRAGNTIYF	TGTGCCAGCAGCAGAGACGACAGGGCTGGAAACACCATATATTTT
NA	TRBD1	TRBV9	TRBJ1-2	CASSADPGTGGHGYTF	TGTGCCAGCAGCGCCGATCCCGGGACAGGGGGCCATGGCTACACCTTC
once	NA	TRBV5-6	TRBJ1-1	CASSFVHDRSVQAFF	TGTGCCAGCAGCTTCGTACATGACAGGTCAGTTCAAGCTTTCTTT
many	NA	TRBV12-3/TRBV12-4	TRBJ1-1	CASSPLRQRNTEAFF	TGTGCCAGCAGCCCCCTCCGTCAGCGGAACACTGAAGCTTTCTTT
few	NA	TRBV7-8	TRBJ1-2	CASSSTSGVQGYTF	TGTGCCAGCAGTTCAACCTCGGGGGTGCAGGGCTACACCTTC
once	NA	TRBV12-3/TRBV12-4	TRBJ2-7	CATGSSYEQYF	TGTGCCACGGGGAGCTCCTACGAGCAATACTTC
NA	TRBD2	TRBV28	TRBJ2-1	CASSMTSKEQFF	TGTGCCAGCAGTATGACTAGCAAAGAGCAGTTCTTC
many	NA	TRBV7-3	TRBJ1-2	CASSLGGGYGYTF	TGTGCCAGCAGTTTAGGCGGGGGCTATGGCTACACCTTC
many	NA	TRBV20-1	TRBJ2-1	CSARDFGRDSYNEQFF	TGCAGTGCTAGAGATTTTGGCAGGGACTCCTACAATGAGCAGTTCTTC
NA	NA	TRBV15	TRBJ2-5	CATSRDNGAPQETQYF	TGTGCCACCAGCAGAGATAATGGGGCGCCGCAAGAGACCCAGTACTTC
many	NA	TRBV28	TRBJ1-1	CASSLLFQGRVGGTEAFF	TGTGCCAGCAGTTTATTGTTCCAGGGGAGGGTTGGTGGCACTGAAGCTTTCTTT
NA	TRBD2	TRBV2	TRBJ2-5	CATTDTSGQETQYF	TGTGCCACCACCGACACTAGCGGACAAGAGACCCAGTACTTC
many	TRBD1	TRBV7-9	TRBJ1-2	CASSLGQGSNYGYTF	TGTGCCAGCAGCTTAGGACAGGGGTCCAACTATGGCTACACCTTC
many	TRBD2	TRBV5-1	TRBJ2-1	CASSLEASGSSYNEQFF	TGCGCCAGCAGCTTGGAGGCTAGCGGGAGCTCCTACAATGAGCAGTTCTTC
many	NA	TRBV2	TRBJ1-4	CASRGRTPRDEKLFF	TGTGCCAGCAGGGGACGGACTCCTAGGGACGAAAAACTGTTTTTT
many	TRBD2	TRBV7-9	TRBJ2-1	CASSFIGLADRFGNEQFF	TGTGCCAGCAGCTTCATAGGACTAGCGGACCGTTTTGGCAATGAGCAGTTCTTC
many	NA	TRBV12-3/TRBV12-4	TRBJ2-5	CASSFGLRWGETQYF	TGTGCCAGCAGTTTTGGGCTCCGCTGGGGAGAGACCCAGTACTTC
few	NA	TRBV19	TRBJ1-5	CASSQGLGNQPQHF	TGTGCCAGTAGTCAGGGGTTAGGCAATCAGCCCCAGCATTTT
NA	TRBD1	TRBV4-3	TRBJ1-2	CASSQRQGPIPDYGYTSF	TGCGCCAGCAGCCAAAGACAGGGCCCCATCCCCGACTATGGCTACACCTCCTTC
many	NA	TRBV7-2	TRBJ1-1	CASSMRMNTEAFF	TGTGCCAGCAGCATGAGGATGAACACTGAAGCTTTCTTT
many	NA	TRBV7-8	TRBJ2-3	CASSLEGDTQYF	TGTGCCAGCAGCTTAGAAGGAGATACGCAGTATTTT